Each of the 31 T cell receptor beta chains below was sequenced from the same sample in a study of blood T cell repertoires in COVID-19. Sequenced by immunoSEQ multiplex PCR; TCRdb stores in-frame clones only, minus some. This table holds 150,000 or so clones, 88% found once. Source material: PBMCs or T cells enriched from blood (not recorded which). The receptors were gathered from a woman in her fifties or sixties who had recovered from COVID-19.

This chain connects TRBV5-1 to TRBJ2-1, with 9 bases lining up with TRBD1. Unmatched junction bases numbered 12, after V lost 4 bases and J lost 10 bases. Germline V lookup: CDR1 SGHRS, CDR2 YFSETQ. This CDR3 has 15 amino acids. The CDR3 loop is CASSQQGALSGEQFF. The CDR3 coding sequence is TGCGCCAGCAGCCAACAGGGGGCTCTTTCGGGCGAGCAGTTCTTC.

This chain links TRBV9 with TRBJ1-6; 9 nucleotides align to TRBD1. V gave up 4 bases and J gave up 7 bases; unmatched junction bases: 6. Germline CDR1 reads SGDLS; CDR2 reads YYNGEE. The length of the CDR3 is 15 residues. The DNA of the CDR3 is TGTGCCAGCAGCAAGGGACAGGGAGCAAATTCACCCCTCCACTTT. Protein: CASSKGQGANSPLHF.

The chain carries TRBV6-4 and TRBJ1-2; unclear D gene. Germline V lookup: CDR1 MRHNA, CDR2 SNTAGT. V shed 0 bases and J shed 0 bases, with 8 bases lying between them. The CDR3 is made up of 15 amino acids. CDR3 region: CASSDSGEPNYGYTF. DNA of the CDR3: TGTGCCAGCAGTGACTCCGGGGAGCCTAACTATGGCTACACCTTC.

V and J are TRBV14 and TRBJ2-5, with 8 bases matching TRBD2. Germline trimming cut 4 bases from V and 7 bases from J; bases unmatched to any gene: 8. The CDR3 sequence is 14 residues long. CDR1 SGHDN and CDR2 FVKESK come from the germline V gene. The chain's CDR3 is CASSPGTRLRTQYF. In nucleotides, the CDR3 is TGTGCCAGCAGCCCCGGGACTAGATTGAGGACCCAGTACTTC. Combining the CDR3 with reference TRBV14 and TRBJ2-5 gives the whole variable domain EAGVTQFPSHSVIEKGQTVTLRCDPISGHDNLYWYRRVMGKEIKFLLHFVKESKQDESGMPNNRFLAERTGGTYSTLKVQPAELEDSGVYFCASSPGTRLRTQYFGPGTRLLVL.

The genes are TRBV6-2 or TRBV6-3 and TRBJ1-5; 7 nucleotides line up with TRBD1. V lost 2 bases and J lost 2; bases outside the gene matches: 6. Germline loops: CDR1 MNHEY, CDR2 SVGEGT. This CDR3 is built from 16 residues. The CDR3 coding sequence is TGTGCCAGCAGTTACCCCCGGGACAGAGGCAATCAGCCCCAGCATTTT. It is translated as CASSYPRDRGNQPQHF.

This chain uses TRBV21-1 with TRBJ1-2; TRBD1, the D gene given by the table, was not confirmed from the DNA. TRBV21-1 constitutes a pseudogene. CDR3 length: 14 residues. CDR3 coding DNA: TGTGCCAGCAGTCCACAGGGTAACGACTATGGCTACACCTTC. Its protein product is CASSPQGNDYGYTF.

The CDR3 DNA follows: TGTGCCAGCAGTGAACAGGGAACCGGGGAGCTGTTTTTT. This gives the protein CASSEQGTGELFF. V gene TRBV6-1 combines with J gene TRBJ2-2, with D maybe TRBD1 (5 bases). V lost 2 bases and J lost 5, with 6 bases in between. Germline CDR1 reads MNHNS; CDR2 reads SASEGT. This CDR3 has 13 residues.

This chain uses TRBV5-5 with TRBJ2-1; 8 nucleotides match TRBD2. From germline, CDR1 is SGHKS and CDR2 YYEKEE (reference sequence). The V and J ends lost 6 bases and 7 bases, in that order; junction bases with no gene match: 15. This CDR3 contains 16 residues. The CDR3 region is CASTDRPGGARNEQFF. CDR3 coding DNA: TGTGCCAGCACCGACCGTCCGGGGGGGGCTCGTAATGAGCAGTTCTTC. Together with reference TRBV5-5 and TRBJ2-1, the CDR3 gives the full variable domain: DAGVTQSPTHLIKTRGQQVTLRCSPISGHKSVSWYQQVLGQGPQFIFQYYEKEERGRGNFPDRFSARQFPNYSSELNVNALLLGDSALYLCASTDRPGGARNEQFFGPGTRLTVL.

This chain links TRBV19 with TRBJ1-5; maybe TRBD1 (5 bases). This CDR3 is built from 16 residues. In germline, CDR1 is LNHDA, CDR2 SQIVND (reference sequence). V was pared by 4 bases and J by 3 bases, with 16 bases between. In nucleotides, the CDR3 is TGTGCCAGTAGTAAGACGGCGGGGGGAAACAATCAGCCCCAGCATTTT. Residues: CASSKTAGGNNQPQHF.

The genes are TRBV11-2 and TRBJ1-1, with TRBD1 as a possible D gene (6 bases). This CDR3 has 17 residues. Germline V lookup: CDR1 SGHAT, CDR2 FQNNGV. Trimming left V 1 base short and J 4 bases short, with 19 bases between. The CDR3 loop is CASSLGRTGLGATEAFF. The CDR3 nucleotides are TGTGCCAGCAGCTTAGGAAGAACAGGGTTAGGGGCCACTGAAGCTTTCTTT. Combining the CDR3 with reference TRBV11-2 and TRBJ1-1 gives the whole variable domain EAGVAQSPRYKIIEKRQSVAFWCNPISGHATLYWYQQILGQGPKLLIQFQNNGVVDDSQLPKDRFSAERLKGVDSTLKIQPAKLEDSAVYLCASSLGRTGLGATEAFFGQGTRLTVV.

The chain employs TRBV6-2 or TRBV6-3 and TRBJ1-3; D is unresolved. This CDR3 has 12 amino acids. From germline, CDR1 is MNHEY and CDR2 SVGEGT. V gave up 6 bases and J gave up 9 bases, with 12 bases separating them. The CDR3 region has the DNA TGTGCCAGCAGCCAAGACGGGAGCACCATATATTTT. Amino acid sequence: CASSQDGSTIYF.

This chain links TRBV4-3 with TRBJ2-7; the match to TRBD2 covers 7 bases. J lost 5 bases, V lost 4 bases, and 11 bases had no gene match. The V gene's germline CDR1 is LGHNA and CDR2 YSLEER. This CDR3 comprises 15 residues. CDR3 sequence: CASSPYMASGHEQYF. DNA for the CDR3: TGCGCCAGCAGCCCCTACATGGCTAGCGGCCACGAGCAGTACTTC.

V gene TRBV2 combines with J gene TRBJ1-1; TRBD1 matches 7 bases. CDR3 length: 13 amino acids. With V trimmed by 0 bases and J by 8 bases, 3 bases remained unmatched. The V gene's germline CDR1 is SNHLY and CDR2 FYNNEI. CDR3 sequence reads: CASSEAGGSEAFF. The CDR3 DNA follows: TGTGCCAGCAGTGAAGCAGGGGGCAGCGAAGCTTTCTTT.

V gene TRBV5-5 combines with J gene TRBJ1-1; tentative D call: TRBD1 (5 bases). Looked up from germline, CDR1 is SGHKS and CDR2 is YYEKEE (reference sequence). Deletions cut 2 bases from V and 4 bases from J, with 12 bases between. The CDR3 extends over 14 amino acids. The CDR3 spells CASSLWEGSTEAFF. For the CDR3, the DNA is TGTGCCAGCAGCTTATGGGAGGGGAGCACTGAAGCTTTCTTT.

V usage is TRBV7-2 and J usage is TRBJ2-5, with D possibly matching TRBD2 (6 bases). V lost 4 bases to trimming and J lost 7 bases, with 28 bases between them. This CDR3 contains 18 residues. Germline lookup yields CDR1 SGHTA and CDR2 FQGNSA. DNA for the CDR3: TGTGCCAGCAGCTCATCCTCCGGCGGGGCCCTCTTGTTTAGGACCCAGTACTTC. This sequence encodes CASSSSSGGALLFRTQYF.

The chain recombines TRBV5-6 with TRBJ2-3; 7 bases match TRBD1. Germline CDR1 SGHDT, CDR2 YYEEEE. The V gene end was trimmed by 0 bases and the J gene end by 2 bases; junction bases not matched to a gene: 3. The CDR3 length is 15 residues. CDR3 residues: CASSLGQGNTDTQYF. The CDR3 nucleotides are TGTGCCAGCAGCTTGGGACAGGGAAACACAGATACGCAGTATTTT.

CDR3 loop: CASSPDSLNTEAFF. For the CDR3, the DNA is TGTGCCAGCAGCCCGGACAGCTTGAACACTGAAGCTTTCTTT. The genes are TRBV11-3 and TRBJ1-1; a possible D gene is TRBD1 (6 bases). The germline V gene has CDR1 SGHNT and CDR2 YENEEA. This CDR3 spans 14 amino acids. Deletions cut 5 bases from V and 0 bases from J, with 10 bases between.

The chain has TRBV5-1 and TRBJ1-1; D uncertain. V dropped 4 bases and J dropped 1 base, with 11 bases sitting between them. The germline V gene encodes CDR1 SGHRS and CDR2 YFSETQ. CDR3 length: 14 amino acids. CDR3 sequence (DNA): TGCGCCAGCAGCCGCAAAAGCGAGAACACTGAAGCTTTCTTT. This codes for CASSRKSENTEAFF.

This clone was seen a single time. CDR3 loop: CASSSGTSVNEQFF. The CDR3 nucleotides read TGTGCCAGCAGCTCCGGGACTAGCGTAAATGAGCAGTTCTTC. The chain links TRBV5-4 to TRBJ2-1; TRBD2 agrees at 10 bases. This CDR3 has 14 amino acids. CDR1 SGHNT and CDR2 YYREEE come from the germline V gene (reference sequence). Trimming at V came to 3 bases and at J to 7 bases, leaving 4 bases not matched to a gene.

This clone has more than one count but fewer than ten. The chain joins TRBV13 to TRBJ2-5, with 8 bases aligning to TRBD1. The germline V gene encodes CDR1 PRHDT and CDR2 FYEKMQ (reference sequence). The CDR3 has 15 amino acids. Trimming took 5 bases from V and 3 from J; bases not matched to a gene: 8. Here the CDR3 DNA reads TGTGCCAGCAGCCCGGGGAGGACAGGGAAAGAGACCCAGTACTTC. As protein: CASSPGRTGKETQYF.

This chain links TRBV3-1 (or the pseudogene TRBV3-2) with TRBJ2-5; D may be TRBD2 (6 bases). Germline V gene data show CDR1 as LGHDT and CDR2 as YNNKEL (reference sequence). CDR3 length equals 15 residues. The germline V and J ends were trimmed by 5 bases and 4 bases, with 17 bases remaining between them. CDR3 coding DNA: TGTGCCAGCAGCGTTGGGGGGATAAAAGCAGAGACCCAGTACTTC. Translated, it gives CASSVGGIKAETQYF.

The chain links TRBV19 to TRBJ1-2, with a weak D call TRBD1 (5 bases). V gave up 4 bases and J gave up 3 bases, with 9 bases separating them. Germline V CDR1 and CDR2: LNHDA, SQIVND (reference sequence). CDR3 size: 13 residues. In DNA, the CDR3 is TGTGCCAGTAGTAGGGGCTGGGACTATGGCTACACCTTC. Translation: CASSRGWDYGYTF.

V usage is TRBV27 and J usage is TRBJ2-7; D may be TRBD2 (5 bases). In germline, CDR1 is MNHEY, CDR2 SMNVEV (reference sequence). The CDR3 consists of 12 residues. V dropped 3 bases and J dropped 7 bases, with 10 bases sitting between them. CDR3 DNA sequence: TGTGCCAGCAGTTTCCTAGCCGGAGAGCAGTACTTC. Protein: CASSFLAGEQYF.

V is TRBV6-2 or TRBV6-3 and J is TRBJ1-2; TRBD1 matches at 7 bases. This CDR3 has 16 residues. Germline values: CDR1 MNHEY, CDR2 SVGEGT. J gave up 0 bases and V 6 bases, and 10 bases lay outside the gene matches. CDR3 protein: CASSSGGGLANYGYTF. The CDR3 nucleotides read TGTGCCAGCAGCTCCGGAGGGGGCCTAGCTAACTATGGCTACACCTTC.

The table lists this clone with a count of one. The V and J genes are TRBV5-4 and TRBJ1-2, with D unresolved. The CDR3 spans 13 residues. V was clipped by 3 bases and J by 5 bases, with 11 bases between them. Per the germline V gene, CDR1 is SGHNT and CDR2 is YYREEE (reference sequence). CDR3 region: CASSSPSGYGYTF. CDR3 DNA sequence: TGTGCCAGCAGCTCCCCGTCGGGGTATGGCTACACCTTC.

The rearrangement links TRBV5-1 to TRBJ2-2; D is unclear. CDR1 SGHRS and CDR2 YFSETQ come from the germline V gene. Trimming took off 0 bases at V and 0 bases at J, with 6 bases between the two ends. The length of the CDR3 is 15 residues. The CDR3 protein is CASSLELANTGELFF. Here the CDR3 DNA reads TGCGCCAGCAGCTTGGAACTGGCGAACACCGGGGAGCTGTTTTTT.

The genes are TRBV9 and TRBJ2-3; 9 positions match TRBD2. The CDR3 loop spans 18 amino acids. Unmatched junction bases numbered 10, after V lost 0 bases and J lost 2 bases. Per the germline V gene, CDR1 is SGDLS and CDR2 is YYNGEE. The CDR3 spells CASSVELAGILNTDTQYF. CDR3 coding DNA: TGTGCCAGCAGCGTAGAACTAGCGGGCATTCTTAACACAGATACGCAGTATTTT.

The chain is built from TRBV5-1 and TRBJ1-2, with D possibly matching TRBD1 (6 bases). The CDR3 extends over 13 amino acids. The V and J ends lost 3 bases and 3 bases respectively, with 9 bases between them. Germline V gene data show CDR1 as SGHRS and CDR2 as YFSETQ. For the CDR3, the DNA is TGCGCCAGCAGCTCCACAGGGTACTATGGCTACACCTTC. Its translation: CASSSTGYYGYTF.

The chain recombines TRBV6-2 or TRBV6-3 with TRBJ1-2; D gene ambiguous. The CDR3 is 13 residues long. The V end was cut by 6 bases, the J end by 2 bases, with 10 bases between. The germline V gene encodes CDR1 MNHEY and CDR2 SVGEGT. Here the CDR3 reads CASSRHANYGYTF. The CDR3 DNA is TGTGCCAGCAGCCGACATGCCAACTATGGCTACACCTTC.

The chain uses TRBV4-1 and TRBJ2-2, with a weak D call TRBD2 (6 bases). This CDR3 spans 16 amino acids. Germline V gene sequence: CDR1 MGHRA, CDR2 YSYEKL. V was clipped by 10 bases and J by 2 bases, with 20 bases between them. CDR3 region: CATLDLAGRNTGELFF. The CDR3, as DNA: TGCGCCACCTTGGATCTGGCGGGGCGCAACACCGGGGAGCTGTTTTTT.

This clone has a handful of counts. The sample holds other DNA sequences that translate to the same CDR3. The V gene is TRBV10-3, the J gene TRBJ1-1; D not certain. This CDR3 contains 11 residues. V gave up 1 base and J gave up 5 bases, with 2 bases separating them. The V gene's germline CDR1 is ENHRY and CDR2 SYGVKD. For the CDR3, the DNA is TGTGCCATCAGTGAGTTAACTGAAGCTTTCTTT. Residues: CAISELTEAFF.